These T cell receptor beta chains were read from a single sample in a study of patients and donors after allogeneic stem cell transplantation. TCRdb reprocessed the RT-PCR reads with MiXCR, giving one entry per CDR3 protein. The sample has roughly 960,000 distinct CDR3 sequences; approximately 18% are singletons. Sequencing was carried out using blood, either unsorted or a sorted T cell fraction (not recorded which). These receptors originate from a human donor who was either an allogeneic HSCT recipient or a stem cell or donor lymphocyte infusion donor (not recorded which). It is not recorded whose cells these are; they may come from a transplant donor. CDR3s include the opening cysteine and the closing phenylalanine or tryptophan. The D gene is left open where the match is weak. Some rows mark clone size as missing; the rest say once, few, many or name a class of expanded clone.

DNA: TGCGCCAGCAGCCAAGAGGCGGAGCGCACAGATACGCAGTATTTT
CDR3: CASSQEAERTDTQYF
length: 15
size: .
V: TRBV4-3
D: .
J: TRBJ2-3

DNA: TGCAGTGCTGTGCGGGACAGACCTCCCGATACGCAGTATTTT
CDR3: CSAVRDRPPDTQYF
length: 14
size: few
V: TRBV20-1
D: .
J: TRBJ2-3

DNA: TGTGCCAGCAGTCCAACAGGGATATTTTACCACGAGCAGTACTTC
CDR3: CASSPTGIFYHEQYF
length: 15
size: few
V: TRBV6-1
D: .
J: TRBJ2-7

DNA: TGTGCCAGCAGCTCCCGGACAGGGGAAAATCCATACGAGCAGTACTTC
CDR3: CASSSRTGENPYEQYF
length: 16
size: .
V: TRBV7-6
D: TRBD1
J: TRBJ2-7

DNA: TGTGCCAGCAGTTCCAGGGGACTAGCGGGAGTCCCGATCTCCTACGAGCAGTACTTC
CDR3: CASSSRGLAGVPISYEQYF
length: 19
size: .
V: TRBV6-5
D: TRBD2
J: TRBJ2-7

DNA: TGTGCCAGCAGCTCACCTTCCGGGGGGAGGGATGAGCAGTTCTTC
CDR3: CASSSPSGGRDEQFF
length: 15
size: few
V: TRBV28
D: TRBD2
J: TRBJ2-1

DNA: TGCAGTGCTAGTCCTGGACAGCGCTCCTACGAGCAGTACTTC
CDR3: CSASPGQRSYEQYF
length: 14
size: .
V: TRBV20-1
D: .
J: TRBJ2-7

DNA: TGTGCCAGCAGCCAAATTAACAGGGGTCTAGATGGCTACACCTTC
CDR3: CASSQINRGLDGYTF
length: 15
size: .
V: TRBV7-2
D: TRBD1
J: TRBJ1-2

DNA: TGTGCCACCAGTGAATCCGGGATTCTGGCCAAAAACATTCAGTACTTC
CDR3: CATSESGILAKNIQYF
length: 16
size: .
V: TRBV24-1
D: .
J: TRBJ2-4

DNA: TGTGCCAGCTTACCGGGACAGGGAAGCTCTGGGGCCAACGTCCTGACTTTC
CDR3: CASLPGQGSSGANVLTF
length: 17
size: .
V: TRBV7-3
D: TRBD1
J: TRBJ2-6

DNA: TGTGCCAGCAGCCTAGCGGGAGACGAGCCAGATACGCAGTATTTT
CDR3: CASSLAGDEPDTQYF
length: 15
size: .
V: TRBV6-4
D: TRBD2
J: TRBJ2-3

DNA: TGTGCCACCAGCATTGACTTTAATGAAAAACTGTTTTTT
CDR3: CATSIDFNEKLFF
length: 13
size: few
V: TRBV15
D: .
J: TRBJ1-4

DNA: TGTGCCAGCAGATGGCTAGCAGGTAAACCTTACGATGAGCAGTTCTTC
CDR3: CASRWLAGKPYDEQFF
length: 16
size: .
V: TRBV12-3/TRBV12-4
D: .
J: TRBJ2-1

DNA: TGTGCCACCAGTGAAGGATCCCCCGAGAGTTCACCCCTCCACTTT
CDR3: CATSEGSPESSPLHF
length: 15
size: few
V: TRBV24-1
D: .
J: TRBJ1-6

DNA: TGTGCCAGCAGGGACCTCAAACTAGCGGAGGCAGAGTTCTTC
CDR3: CASRDLKLAEAEFF
length: 14
size: few
V: TRBV6-1
D: TRBD2
J: TRBJ2-1

DNA: TGCAGTGCTAGAGGGTGGACAGGGGAAAGGGAGACCCAGTACTTC
CDR3: CSARGWTGERETQYF
length: 15
size: .
V: TRBV20-1
D: TRBD1
J: TRBJ2-5

DNA: TGTGCCATCAGCGTAGCGGGAGACACAGATACGCAGTATTTT
CDR3: CAISVAGDTDTQYF
length: 14
size: .
V: TRBV10-3
D: TRBD2
J: TRBJ2-3

DNA: TGTGCCAGCAGTCATACAGCGGGGGACAATGAGCAGTTCTTC
CDR3: CASSHTAGDNEQFF
length: 14
size: few
V: TRBV27
D: TRBD2
J: TRBJ2-1

DNA: TGCGCCAGCATCTCCCGGACAGGGCGAAAAGATACGCAGTATTTT
CDR3: CASISRTGRKDTQYF
length: 15
size: .
V: TRBV23-1
D: TRBD1
J: TRBJ2-3

DNA: TGTGCCAGCAGTTTTCTGGCCCAAGAGACCCAGTACTTC
CDR3: CASSFLAQETQYF
length: 13
size: many
V: TRBV6-5
D: .
J: TRBJ2-5

DNA: TGCAGTGCTAGAGATCTAGCGGGAGGAGGACCCCTCTACGAGCAGTACTTC
CDR3: CSARDLAGGGPLYEQYF
length: 17
size: .
V: TRBV20-1
D: TRBD2
J: TRBJ2-7

DNA: TGTGCCACCCGCGGCGGATTCCCCTACAATGAGCAGTTCTTC
CDR3: CATRGGFPYNEQFF
length: 14
size: .
V: TRBV24-1
D: .
J: TRBJ2-1

DNA: TGTGCCAGCAGGGCCCAAGCGGGGGGGCCCGAGCAGTACTTC
CDR3: CASRAQAGGPEQYF
length: 14
size: few
V: TRBV12-3/TRBV12-4
D: TRBD2
J: TRBJ2-7

DNA: TGCAGTGCTAGAGCCCTATCAAGAGGGAATGAGCAGTTCTTC
CDR3: CSARALSRGNEQFF
length: 14
size: .
V: TRBV20-1
D: .
J: TRBJ2-1

DNA: TGTGCCAGCAGCTTAGTCGGGGGGAGCATGACAGATACGCAGTATTTT
CDR3: CASSLVGGSMTDTQYF
length: 16
size: .
V: TRBV7-2
D: TRBD2
J: TRBJ2-3

DNA: TGTGCCAGCAGCGCACAGGGACATCTCGAGCAGTACTTC
CDR3: CASSAQGHLEQYF
length: 13
size: few
V: TRBV9
D: .
J: TRBJ2-7

DNA: TGCAGTGCTAGAGGGGCAGGGGGCTACAATGAGCAGTTCTTC
CDR3: CSARGAGGYNEQFF
length: 14
size: .
V: TRBV20-1
D: TRBD1
J: TRBJ2-1

DNA: TGTGCCAGCAGTTTTGAAAAGGAGCGCGACAATGAGCAGTTCTTC
CDR3: CASSFEKERDNEQFF
length: 15
size: many
V: TRBV12-3/TRBV12-4
D: .
J: TRBJ2-1

DNA: TGTGCCAGCAGTCGAGGGGCCGCTTACGAGCAGTACTTC
CDR3: CASSRGAAYEQYF
length: 13
size: .
V: TRBV27
D: .
J: TRBJ2-7

DNA: TGTGCCAGTAGTATCGGTTTTAACACTGAAGCTTTCTTT
CDR3: CASSIGFNTEAFF
length: 13
size: .
V: TRBV19
D: .
J: TRBJ1-1

DNA: TGTGCCAGCTCACCAGTAGGGACAGGGAATAATCGGTACGAGCAGTACTTC
CDR3: CASSPVGTGNNRYEQYF
length: 17
size: .
V: TRBV18
D: TRBD1
J: TRBJ2-7

DNA: TGTGCCAGCAGCTTAACAGCGGGAGGCGACAATGAGCAGTTCTTC
CDR3: CASSLTAGGDNEQFF
length: 15
size: .
V: TRBV11-2
D: TRBD2
J: TRBJ2-1

DNA: TGCAGTGCAGAGGGACAGGGGGCTGACGAGCAGTACTTC
CDR3: CSAEGQGADEQYF
length: 13
size: .
V: TRBV20-1
D: TRBD1
J: TRBJ2-7

DNA: TGTGCCAGCAGTTTAGCGCGGGACCGCTTTAAGGGGACTGAAGCTTTCTTT
CDR3: CASSLARDRFKGTEAFF
length: 17
size: many
V: TRBV12-3/TRBV12-4
D: .
J: TRBJ1-1

DNA: TGTGCCAGCAGTTTAAGGAAGGGCCATGGCTACACCTTC
CDR3: CASSLRKGHGYTF
length: 13
size: .
V: TRBV12-3/TRBV12-4
D: .
J: TRBJ1-2

DNA: TGCGCCAGCAGCCAAGTAGGACAGAACACCGGGGAGCTGTTTTTT
CDR3: CASSQVGQNTGELFF
length: 15
size: .
V: TRBV4-1
D: .
J: TRBJ2-2

DNA: TGTGCCAGCAGCCGAAGACAGATCGCAACTAATGAAAAACTGTTTTTT
CDR3: CASSRRQIATNEKLFF
length: 16
size: .
V: TRBV7-2
D: .
J: TRBJ1-4

DNA: TGTGCCAGCAGCTTACATTTTGAGACTAGCGTCGATACGCAGTATTTT
CDR3: CASSLHFETSVDTQYF
length: 16
size: .
V: TRBV7-9
D: TRBD2
J: TRBJ2-3

DNA: TGTGCCAGCACCTCCCTTGGGGGGGCGAGGGGCTACACCTTC
CDR3: CASTSLGGARGYTF
length: 14
size: .
V: TRBV9
D: .
J: TRBJ1-2

DNA: TGCAGTGCTAGTAGGCTAGCGGGGGGGTGGAATGAGCAGTTCTTC
CDR3: CSASRLAGGWNEQFF
length: 15
size: many
V: TRBV20-1
D: TRBD2
J: TRBJ2-1

DNA: TGTGCCAGCAGTTATTCCGGGACCCCATACGAGCAGTACTTC
CDR3: CASSYSGTPYEQYF
length: 14
size: .
V: TRBV12-3/TRBV12-4
D: .
J: TRBJ2-7

DNA: TGTGCCATCGGCCGAGGGACAGGTTTTTTCTTC
CDR3: CAIGRGTGFFF
length: 11
size: .
V: TRBV10-3
D: TRBD1
J: TRBJ2-1

DNA: TGTGCCACCAGTGACCCTAGCGGGGGGGCCTTAAATGAGCAGTTCTTC
CDR3: CATSDPSGGALNEQFF
length: 16
size: .
V: TRBV24-1
D: TRBD2
J: TRBJ2-1

DNA: TGCAGCGTGCGGGGAAGGGCTCAAAACATTCAGTACTTC
CDR3: CSVRGRAQNIQYF
length: 13
size: many
V: TRBV29-1
D: .
J: TRBJ2-4

DNA: TGTGCCAGCAGGCACCAGGGTGGAGAGCAGTACTTC
CDR3: CASRHQGGEQYF
length: 12
size: .
V: TRBV25-1
D: .
J: TRBJ2-7

DNA: TGCGCCAGCAGCCAAGGTCTGCGACAGAGGGTCGAGCAGTACTTC
CDR3: CASSQGLRQRVEQYF
length: 15
size: .
V: TRBV4-1
D: .
J: TRBJ2-7

DNA: TGTGCCAGCAGTTTATTGCTGGGTACTAGCGGGGGTAGGAGCACAGATACGCAGTATTTT
CDR3: CASSLLLGTSGGRSTDTQYF
length: 20
size: few
V: TRBV27
D: TRBD2
J: TRBJ2-3

DNA: TGTGCCATCAGCGACAGGGAGTCAGGCACAGATACGCAGTATTTT
CDR3: CAISDRESGTDTQYF
length: 15
size: .
V: TRBV10-3
D: TRBD1
J: TRBJ2-3

DNA: TGCGCCAGCAGCTTTGCGGGGGCCGGGGAGCTGTTTTTT
CDR3: CASSFAGAGELFF
length: 13
size: .
V: TRBV5-1
D: TRBD2
J: TRBJ2-2

DNA: TGTGCCAGCAGCCATGCGTCCTCCTATAATTCACCCCTCCACTTT
CDR3: CASSHASSYNSPLHF
length: 15
size: .
V: TRBV3-1
D: .
J: TRBJ1-6

DNA: TGCGCCAGCAGCTTGGAAAGGGGAGGAGGTATCTATGGCTACACCTTC
CDR3: CASSLERGGGIYGYTF
length: 16
size: .
V: TRBV5-1
D: .
J: TRBJ1-2

DNA: TGCAGTGCTCGAAGGCCAGGGGGCTGGAACACTGAAGCTTTCTTT
CDR3: CSARRPGGWNTEAFF
length: 15
size: .
V: TRBV20-1
D: TRBD1
J: TRBJ1-1

DNA: TGTGCCAGCAGCGTAGGGGACAGGGGGTCTGAAGCTTTCTTT
CDR3: CASSVGDRGSEAFF
length: 14
size: .
V: TRBV9
D: TRBD1
J: TRBJ1-1

DNA: TGTGCCAGCAGCGTAGCAGCTAATGAGCAGTTCTTC
CDR3: CASSVAANEQFF
length: 12
size: few
V: TRBV9
D: .
J: TRBJ2-1

DNA: TGTGCCAGCAGCTCCCGGGGTGGCTACACCTTC
CDR3: CASSSRGGYTF
length: 11
size: many
V: TRBV7-2
D: .
J: TRBJ1-2

DNA: TGTGCCAGCAGTGCAGAACTTTTAGGAAATCAGCCCCAGCATTTT
CDR3: CASSAELLGNQPQHF
length: 15
size: few
V: TRBV7-9
D: .
J: TRBJ1-5

DNA: TGTGCCAGCAGTCCTGCCGGGGTACTAACGGAAATGAATGAGCAGTTCTTC
CDR3: CASSPAGVLTEMNEQFF
length: 17
size: many
V: TRBV12-3/TRBV12-4
D: .
J: TRBJ2-1